This passage covers 7 T cell receptor beta chains from one sample sequenced in a study of beta chain features in type 1 diabetes. Study-level results: For Type 1 diabetes patients, all four CD4+ subsets carried TCRB CDR3s that were moderately but significantly shorter.

Their target antigens are unknown. Every bit of the isolated RNA underwent reverse transcription, so sequencing read expressed TCRB transcripts. Measured with immunoSEQ multiplex PCR; TCRdb has only the in-frame clones, and not every one. The sample has under 350,000 clones, approximately 24% seen once. Sequenced: naive CD4+ T cells from blood. The receptors originated from a woman in her 30s with type 1 diabetes.

The genes are TRBV19 and TRBJ2-1; 9 bases align to TRBD2. V lost 2 bases, J lost 9 bases, and 8 bases stayed unmatched. Germline V CDR1 and CDR2: LNHDA, SQIVND (reference sequence). The CDR3 has 15 residues. CDR3 nucleotide sequence: TGTGCCAGTAGTATATTTAGCGGGAGCGGGGGTGAGCAGTTCTTC. Protein sequence: CASSIFSGSGGEQFF.

CDR3 loop: CASSPLTGSYEQYF. The CDR3 nucleotides are TGTGCCAGCTCACCACTTACAGGTTCTTACGAGCAGTACTTC. The chain has TRBV18 and TRBJ2-7; the D gene is possibly TRBD1 (5 bases). Deletions cut 1 base from V and 4 bases from J, with 11 bases between. CDR3 length: 14 residues. The germline V gene encodes CDR1 KGHSH and CDR2 LQKENI.

The chain is built from TRBV30 and TRBJ1-2, with a possible D match to TRBD1 (5 bases). The CDR3 runs 14 residues. Germline CDR1 is GTSNPN and CDR2 is SVGIG (reference sequence). V was pared by 2 bases and J by 6 bases, with 16 bases between. In DNA, the CDR3 is TGTGCCTGGAGTAAAGTAACGGGGGTAAATGGCTACACCTTC. Translation gives CAWSKVTGVNGYTF.

Written as DNA, the CDR3 is TGTGCCAGTAGTATACTAGCGGGAGGGGAATACAATGAGCAGTTCTTC. Translating gives CASSILAGGEYNEQFF. V is TRBV19 and J is TRBJ2-1; TRBD2 aligns across 12 bases. This CDR3 has 16 residues. J was trimmed by 4 bases and V by 2 bases; bases with no gene match: 3. Germline-derived CDR1 and CDR2 are LNHDA and SQIVND (reference sequence).

This clone came up a few times. V gene TRBV6-5 combines with J gene TRBJ1-1; weak D call: TRBD1 (6 bases). The germline V and J ends were trimmed by 5 bases and 3 bases, with 13 bases remaining between them. The CDR3 extends over 14 amino acids. The germline V gene has CDR1 MNHEY and CDR2 SVGAGI. In DNA, the CDR3 is TGTGCCAGCAGTATTGGGGGCGGATACACTGAAGCTTTCTTT. Amino acid sequence: CASSIGGGYTEAFF.

The chain uses TRBV19 and TRBJ1-2; D unclear. The CDR3 totals 12 residues. The germline V gene has CDR1 LNHDA and CDR2 SQIVND (reference sequence). The V end lost 3 bases, the J end lost 8 bases, and 10 bases lay between the germline ends. The DNA for the CDR3 is TGTGCCAGTAGTATCCAGGCTCGCGGCTACACCTTC. It specifies CASSIQARGYTF. Full variable domain (remainder filled in from reference TRBV19 and TRBJ1-2): DGGITQSPKYLFRKEGQNVTLSCEQNLNHDAMYWYRQDPGQGLRLIYYSQIVNDFQKGDIAEGYSVSREKKESFPLTVTSAQKNPTAFYLCASSIQARGYTFGSGTRLTVV.

This clone was seen a few times. V gene TRBV4-1 combines with J gene TRBJ1-2, with TRBD1 as a possible D gene (6 bases). V gave up 5 bases and J gave up 4 bases, with 17 bases separating them. The V gene's germline CDR1 is MGHRA and CDR2 YSYEKL. The CDR3 has 15 amino acids. The chain's CDR3 is CASSSTQDSPYGYTF. In DNA form, the CDR3 reads TGCGCCAGCAGCTCGACTCAGGACAGCCCCTATGGCTACACCTTC.